This TCR beta chain was identified during a study of cytomegalovirus exposure and HLA in healthy donors. Study results and caveats: In a later analysis, TCR beta V- and J-gene trimming showed a link to a missense DCLRE1C variant. The study reported that TCR beta sequences accurately predicted HLA-A and HLA-B alleles in most subjects. A few V segments could not be told apart, such as TRBV6-2 and TRBV6-3, and were left out.

The PCR was carried out with 60 Vbeta primers and 13 Jbeta primers. Produced via immunoSEQ multiplex PCR; TCRdb's table is partial and in-frame only. There are about 140,000 clones in the sample; 88% occur only once, and roughly 0.5% lies in the top ten. As to this clone: Its antigen is unidentified.

Healthy bone marrow donors made up the donors. Germline V lookup: CDR1 SNHLY, CDR2 FYNNEI. The length of the CDR3 is 14 residues. The germline V and J ends were trimmed by 1 base and 2 bases, with 9 bases remaining between them. The material sequenced was PBMCs. This sequence was found in a woman aged 40 to 49 in good health and CMV-seronegative. V gene TRBV2 combines with J gene TRBJ2-7, with D unclear. CDR3 residues: CASSEVSGPYEQYF. As DNA, the CDR3 is TGTGCCAGCAGTGAAGTTAGTGGGCCCTACGAGCAGTACTTC.